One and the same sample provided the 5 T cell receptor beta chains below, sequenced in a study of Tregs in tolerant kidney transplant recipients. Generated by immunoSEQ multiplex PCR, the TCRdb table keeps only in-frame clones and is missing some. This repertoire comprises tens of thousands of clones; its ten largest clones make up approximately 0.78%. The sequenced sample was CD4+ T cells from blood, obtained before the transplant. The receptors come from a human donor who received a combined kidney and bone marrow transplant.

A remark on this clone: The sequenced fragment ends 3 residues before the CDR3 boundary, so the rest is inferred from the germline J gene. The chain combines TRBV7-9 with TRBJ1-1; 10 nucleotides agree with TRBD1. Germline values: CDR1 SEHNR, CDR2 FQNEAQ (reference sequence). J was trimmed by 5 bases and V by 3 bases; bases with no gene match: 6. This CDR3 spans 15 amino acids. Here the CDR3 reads CASSFRDRGSTEAFF. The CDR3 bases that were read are TGTGCCAGCAGCTTCCGGGACAGGGGTTCGACTGAA.

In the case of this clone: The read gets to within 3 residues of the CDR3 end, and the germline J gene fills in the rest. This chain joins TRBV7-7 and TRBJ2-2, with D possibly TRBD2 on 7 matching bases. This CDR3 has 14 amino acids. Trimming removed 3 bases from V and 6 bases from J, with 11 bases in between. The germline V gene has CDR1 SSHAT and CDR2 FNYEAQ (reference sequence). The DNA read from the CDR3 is TGTGCCAGCAGCTTTGGGGGGGGCCCCGGGGAG. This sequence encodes CASSFGGGPGE. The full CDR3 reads CASSFGGGPGELFF.

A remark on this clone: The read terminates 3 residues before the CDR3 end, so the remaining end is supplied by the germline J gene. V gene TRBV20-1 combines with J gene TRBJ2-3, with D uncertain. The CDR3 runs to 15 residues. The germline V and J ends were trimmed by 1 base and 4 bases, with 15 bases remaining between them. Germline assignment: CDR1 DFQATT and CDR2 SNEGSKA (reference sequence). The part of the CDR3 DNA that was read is TGCAGTGCTAGAGTTCCTAAACGTAGGGCAGATACG. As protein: CSARVPKRRADT. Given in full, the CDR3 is CSARVPKRRADTQYF.

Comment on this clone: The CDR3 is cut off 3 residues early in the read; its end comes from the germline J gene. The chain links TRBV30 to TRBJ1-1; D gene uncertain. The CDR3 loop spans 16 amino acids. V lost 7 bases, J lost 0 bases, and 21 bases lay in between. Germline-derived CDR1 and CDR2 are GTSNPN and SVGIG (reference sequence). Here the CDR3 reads CASDSRGWEMNTEAFF. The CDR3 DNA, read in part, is TGTGCCTCCGATTCTCGGGGTTGGGAAATGAACACTGAA.

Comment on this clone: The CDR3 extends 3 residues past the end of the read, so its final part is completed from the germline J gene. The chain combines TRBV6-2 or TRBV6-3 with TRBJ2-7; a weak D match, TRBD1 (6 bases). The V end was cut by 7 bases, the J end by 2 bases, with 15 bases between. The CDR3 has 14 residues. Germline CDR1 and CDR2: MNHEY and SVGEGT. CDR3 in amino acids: CASTTDSLAYEQYF. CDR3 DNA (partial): TGTGCCAGCACCACGGACAGCTTGGCCTACGAG.